This T cell receptor beta chain was retrieved from a study of shared clonotypes between healthy human individuals. Sequencing used immunoSEQ multiplex PCR; TCRdb keeps in-frame clones, though not all of them. Here the sample spans over 850,000 clones, around 78% being singletons. Germline values: CDR1 ENHRY, CDR2 SYGVKD. V was pared by 11 bases and J by 5 bases, with 9 bases between. CDR3 length: 11 residues. The study drew all its donors from Caucasian adults living in Nashville, Tennessee. Sequenced material: memory CD4+ T cells from PBMCs. Specified subset: CD45RA-negative fraction. The sequence came from a man between 18 and 35 years old in good health. Some clones in this sample may be carry-over from other donors' samples. The gene calls are TRBV10-3 and TRBJ2-2; the D gene is possibly TRBD2 (6 bases). In nucleotides, the CDR3 is TGTGCCTCTAGCGAAACCGGGGAGCTGTTTTTT. Its translation: CASSETGELFF.